One sample yielded the 2 T cell receptor beta chains listed below, sequenced in a study of T cell repertoires and Cas9 in healthy adults. Assay: immunoSEQ multiplex PCR; the TCRdb copy retains only in-frame clones and omits some. The repertoire holds 20,000 to 25,000 clones, with 80% to 95% as singletons. What was sequenced was CD4+ effector T cells (CD127+, CD25-, CD137-, CD154-) from PBMCs; culture status not recorded. The receptors stem from a human donor in good health.

This chain joins TRBV19 and TRBJ2-3; 11 bases are shared with TRBD2. Germline assignment: CDR1 LNHDA and CDR2 SQIVND (reference sequence). The V segment lost 5 bases and the J segment 1 base; nucleotides outside the gene matches: 11. The CDR3 sequence is 18 residues long. The CDR3 protein is CASSSIAGGRLGTDTQYF. As DNA, the CDR3 is TGTGCCAGTAGTTCCATAGCGGGAGGGAGGTTGGGCACAGATACGCAGTATTTT.

This clone was recorded only once. The chain couples TRBV29-1 to TRBJ2-7; tentative D call: TRBD2 (6 bases). Trimming removed 6 bases at V and 8 bases at J, with 14 bases between. From germline, CDR1 is SQVTM and CDR2 ANQGSEA. CDR3 length: 11 amino acids. CDR3 DNA sequence: TGCAGCGTCGCCTTTGGGGGGAAGCAGTACGTC. It yields the protein CSVAFGGKQYV.